A single sample gave rise to the 19 T cell receptor beta chains below, sequenced in a study of T cell repertoires in cytomegalovirus infection. TCRdb called the reads again in MiXCR, with one record for every CDR3 protein. The data hold around 800,000 distinct CDR3 sequences, with over 25% observed a single time. These TCRs are of unknown antigen specificity. This specimen consisted of cultured CD8+ T cells from PBMCs, obtained from culture after CMV antigen stimulation. These receptors came from a human donor in good health (CMV status not recorded). Some clones in this sample may be carry-over from other donors' samples.

The chain joins TRBV7-9 to TRBJ1-5; D unclear. Germline loops: CDR1 SEHNR, CDR2 FQNEAQ (reference sequence). Trimming took off 4 bases at V and 3 bases at J, with 4 bases between the two ends. The CDR3 length is 12 residues. The CDR3 loop reads CASSSFNQPQHF. CDR3 bases: TGTGCCAGCAGCTCCTTCAATCAGCCCCAGCATTTT. Full variable domain (rest looked up from reference TRBV7-9 and TRBJ1-5): DTGVSQNPRHKITKRGQNVTFRCDPISEHNRLYWYRQTLGQGPEFLTYFQNEAQLEKSRLLSDRFSAERPKGSFSTLEIQRTEQGDSAMYLCASSSFNQPQHFGDGTRLSIL.

This clonotype was observed at least ten times. Here the CDR3 DNA reads TGTGCCAGCAGCATCTGGACAGGAGCTCTCACAGATACGCAGTATTTT. Translation: CASSIWTGALTDTQYF. This chain uses TRBV7-9 with TRBJ2-3; the match to TRBD1 covers 7 bases. The CDR3 covers 16 residues. Per the germline V gene, CDR1 is SEHNR and CDR2 is FQNEAQ (reference sequence). V shed 5 bases, J shed 2 bases, and the junction held 10 bases outside the gene matches.

This clonotype was seen a handful of times. The gene calls are TRBV7-9 and TRBJ1-2; D is uncertain. Germline loops: CDR1 SEHNR, CDR2 FQNEAQ (reference sequence). The CDR3 runs to 16 residues. The germline V and J ends were trimmed by 5 bases and 4 bases, with 20 bases remaining between them. The CDR3 reads CASSAAGFGDRYGYTF. The DNA of the CDR3 is TGTGCCAGCAGCGCTGCCGGTTTTGGGGATCGCTATGGCTACACCTTC.

V is TRBV4-1 and J is TRBJ2-7, with 8 bases matching TRBD2. This CDR3 has 15 amino acids. Germline loops: CDR1 MGHRA, CDR2 YSYEKL. V was pared by 1 base and J by 3 bases, with 5 bases of the junction left unmatched. The CDR3 coding sequence is TGCGCCAGCAGCCAAGTTAGCGGGGCTAACTACGAGCAGTACGTC. This gives the protein CASSQVSGANYEQYV.

CDR3 in amino acids: CASSQVGQGAYTGELFF. CDR3 bases: TGCGCCAGCAGCCAAGTGGGACAGGGGGCATACACCGGGGAGCTGTTTTTT. The genes are TRBV4-3 and TRBJ2-2, with 12 bases aligning to TRBD1. V lost 1 base to trimming and J lost 3 bases; unmatched junction nucleotides: 3. The CDR3 totals 17 residues. Germline V gene sequence: CDR1 LGHNA, CDR2 YSLEER.

V is TRBV7-9 and J is TRBJ2-1; TRBD1 matches 8 bases. Per germline, CDR1 SEHNR and CDR2 FQNEAQ (reference sequence). The CDR3 covers 15 residues. With V trimmed by 6 bases and J by 8 bases, 12 bases remained unmatched. For the CDR3, the DNA is TGTGCCAGCAGGTCGGGGGACAGGAAAATCCATGAGCAGTTCTTC. Encoded protein: CASRSGDRKIHEQFF.

This clonotype appeared many times. For the CDR3, the DNA is TGTGCCAGCAGCTTAGAAGCGGGGGGCCAATACGAAAGCACAGATACGCAGTATTTT. Translating it yields CASSLEAGGQYESTDTQYF. V is TRBV7-2 and J is TRBJ2-3; 9 bases are a match to TRBD2. This CDR3 has 19 amino acids. The germline gives CDR1 SGHTA, CDR2 FQGNSA. The V and J ends lost 1 base and 0 bases, in that order; junction bases with no gene match: 11.

V gene TRBV27 combines with J gene TRBJ1-5; D possibly corresponds to TRBD1 (5 bases). CDR1 is MNHEY, CDR2 SMNVEV, per germline (reference sequence). V was cut by 0 bases and J by 5 bases, with 8 bases left in between. The CDR3 consists of 14 residues. The CDR3 loop reads CASSLSGAHQPQHF. The CDR3 DNA is TGTGCCAGCAGTTTATCAGGGGCCCATCAGCCCCAGCATTTT.

This clonotype was counted only a few times. J is TRBJ2-7 and V is TRBV2; D might be TRBD2 (5 bases). The CDR3 loop spans 13 amino acids. Looked up from germline, CDR1 is SNHLY and CDR2 is FYNNEI. Between the trimmed V and J ends, which lost 7 bases and 5 bases, there was a span of 15 bases. The CDR3 loop reads CASIGSPGDEQYF. The CDR3, as DNA: TGTGCCAGCATAGGTTCCCCCGGGGACGAGCAGTACTTC.

V usage is TRBV5-6 and J usage is TRBJ2-7, with TRBD2 identical over 7 bases. This CDR3 comprises 15 residues. Germline assignment: CDR1 SGHDT and CDR2 YYEEEE. V gave up 0 bases and J gave up 5 bases; unmatched junction bases: 8. CDR3: CASSLVRGGVDEQYF. The CDR3 coding sequence is TGTGCCAGCAGCTTGGTGCGCGGGGGTGTGGACGAGCAGTACTTC.

The chain carries TRBV24-1 and TRBJ2-2; no clear D. Germline CDR1 KGHDR, CDR2 SFDVKD. V lost 2 bases, J lost 4 bases, and 7 bases lay in between. The CDR3 is made up of 14 amino acids. The CDR3, as DNA: TGTGCCACCAGTGATTCCCAGCTCACCGGGGAGCTGTTTTTT. Translating gives CATSDSQLTGELFF.

This chain uses TRBV15 with TRBJ1-5, with D perhaps TRBD1 (6 bases). Trimming left V 8 bases short and J 0 bases short, with 11 bases between. From germline, CDR1 is LNHNV and CDR2 YYDKDF (reference sequence). The CDR3 spans 14 residues. CDR3 protein: CATWKGHSNQPQHF. The CDR3 coding sequence is TGTGCCACCTGGAAGGGACATAGCAATCAGCCCCAGCATTTT.

As to this clonotype: The junction departs from the called germline gene at one end, perhaps through a read error. J is TRBJ1-1 and V is TRBV3-1, with 8 bases that match TRBD1. Per the germline V gene, CDR1 is LGHDT and CDR2 is YNNKEL (reference sequence). The CDR3 consists of 16 residues. CDR3: CASSEDRGVVDTEAFF. CDR3 DNA sequence: TGTGCCAGCAGCGAAGACAGGGGAGTGGTCGACACTGAAGCTTTCTTT. The variable domain in full, completed from reference TRBV3-1 and TRBJ1-1, reads DTAVSQTPKYLVTQMGNDKSIKCEQNLGHDTMYWYKQDSKKFLKIMFSYNNKELIINETVPNRFSPKSPDKAHLNLHINSLELGDSAVYFCASSEDRGVVDTEAFFGQGTRLTVV.

This clonotype was counted a few times. The CDR3 sequence: CASSLSGNDQETQYF. The CDR3 nucleotides read TGTGCCAGCAGCTTATCCGGGAACGACCAAGAGACCCAGTACTTC. The chain links TRBV7-3 to TRBJ2-5, with a weak D call TRBD2 (5 bases). The CDR3 is made up of 15 amino acids. Germline CDR1 reads SGHTA; CDR2 reads FQGTGA. V shed 2 bases and J shed 0 bases, with 10 bases lying between them.

The table lists this clonotype with many counts. The gene calls are TRBV7-2 and TRBJ1-5; 7 bases map to TRBD1. The CDR3 has 15 amino acids. CDR1 is SGHTA, CDR2 FQGNSA, per germline. V lost 3 bases and J lost 3; bases outside the gene matches: 5. The CDR3 is CASSFRDRHNQPQHF. CDR3 DNA: TGTGCCAGCAGCTTCCGGGACAGACACAATCAGCCCCAGCATTTT.

The rearrangement joins TRBV2 to TRBJ2-1; D is perhaps TRBD1 (6 bases). Germline V lookup: CDR1 SNHLY, CDR2 FYNNEI. V was shortened by 3 bases and J by 2 bases, with 11 bases between the two germline ends. The CDR3 contains 15 residues. CDR3 protein: CASSEGDTTYNEQFF. The CDR3 nucleotides read TGTGCCAGCAGTGAGGGGGACACGACCTACAATGAGCAGTTCTTC.

This clonotype has more than one count but fewer than ten. This rearrangement joins TRBV6-2 or TRBV6-3 to TRBJ1-5, with unresolved D. Germline V lookup: CDR1 MNHEY, CDR2 SVGEGT. The CDR3 has 15 residues. The V end was cut by 3 bases, the J end by 5 bases, with 14 bases between. The CDR3 is CASSYLSGEYQPQHF. The DNA of the CDR3 is TGTGCCAGCAGTTATCTCAGCGGGGAATATCAGCCCCAGCATTTT.

Comment on this clonotype: A much larger clone is a single base away; this may be a read error. V is TRBV7-9 and J is TRBJ2-1; D unresolved. The CDR3 is 14 residues long. Germline V gene lookup returns CDR1 SEHNR and CDR2 FQNEAQ (reference sequence). The CDR3 sequence: CASNLRSRDNEQFF. The CDR3 DNA follows: TGTGCCAGCAACTTAAGGTCACGGGACAATGAGCAGTTCTTC.

As regards this clonotype: The junction and the germline gene differ at one end; a read error may be behind it. V gene TRBV7-9 combines with J gene TRBJ2-5; 9 nucleotides match TRBD1. CDR3 length: 15 amino acids. Germline V lookup: CDR1 SEHNR, CDR2 FQNEAQ (reference sequence). CDR3 sequence reads: CASSLAGQGQETQYF. Here the CDR3 DNA reads TGTGCCAGCAGCCTAGCCGGACAGGGGCAAGAGACCCAGTACTTC.